Below, 27 T cell receptor beta chains from the same sample are listed, as sequenced in a study of cytomegalovirus exposure and HLA in healthy donors. PCR primers comprised 60 Vbeta and 13 Jbeta primers. The protocol was immunoSEQ multiplex PCR, while the TCRdb copy is restricted to in-frame clones and leaves out a portion. The sample lists approximately 100,000 clones, 60% to 85% occurring once. The material sequenced was PBMCs. The receptors come from a male donor in good health and CMV-seropositive.

The rearrangement links TRBV5-1 to TRBJ2-5; 8 bases line up with TRBD2. Germline V gives CDR1 SGHRS, CDR2 YFSETQ. CDR3 length: 14 amino acids. J was trimmed by 1 base and V by 4 bases; bases with no gene match: 3. The CDR3 loop reads CASSLGLAQETQYF. CDR3 in DNA: TGCGCCAGCAGCCTCGGACTAGCCCAAGAGACCCAGTACTTC.

The DNA of the CDR3 is TGTGCCAGCAGTTACCTCCTAGGACAGGGCGAGCAGTACTTC. This translates into CASSYLLGQGEQYF. V is TRBV6-6 and J is TRBJ2-7; 8 positions match TRBD1. The V segment lost 2 bases and the J segment 6 bases; nucleotides outside the gene matches: 6. This CDR3 is 14 amino acids long. The germline V gene has CDR1 MNHNY and CDR2 SVGAGI (reference sequence).

The gene calls are TRBV6-5 and TRBJ1-1, with 11 bases identical to TRBD1. The CDR3 is made up of 14 amino acids. Germline-derived CDR1 and CDR2 are MNHEY and SVGAGI. J lost 10 bases, V lost 4 bases, and 8 bases had no gene match. The CDR3 here is CASSWDRGNRIAFF. The CDR3 DNA reads TGTGCCAGCAGTTGGGACAGGGGGAACAGAATAGCTTTCTTT.

The chain links TRBV4-2 to TRBJ2-7, with D uncertain. V gave up 0 bases and J gave up 4 bases, with 19 bases separating them. The CDR3 is made up of 17 amino acids. The germline V gene encodes CDR1 LGHNA and CDR2 YNFKEQ. The DNA for the CDR3 is TGTGCCAGCAGCCAAGAAGGTGCCAGGCTCTACTTATACGAGCAGTACTTC. Its protein is CASSQEGARLYLYEQYF.

A remark on this clone: One end of the junction does not line up with germline, which may come from a read error. The rearrangement uses TRBV9 and TRBJ2-5; D ambiguous. The CDR3 length is 15 residues. Germline V lookup: CDR1 SGDLS, CDR2 YYNGEE. The CDR3 DNA follows: TGTGCCAGCAGCTTAGCCGGTAGATTGGAAGAGGCCCAGTACTTC. Encoded protein: CASSLAGRLEEAQYF.

The chain couples TRBV21-1 to TRBJ2-7; the table gives TRBD2 as D, unverified against the DNA. TRBV21-1 is assigned pseudogene status. The CDR3 totals 18 residues. The CDR3 loop is CASSQRRLADASSYEQYF. Written as DNA, the CDR3 is TGTGCCAGCAGCCAAAGACGACTAGCGGACGCTAGCTCCTACGAGCAGTACTTC.

This chain uses TRBV19 with TRBJ2-3, with a weak D call TRBD1 (6 bases). V lost 2 bases and J lost 6, with 12 bases in between. There are 14 residues in the CDR3. Germline V gene data show CDR1 as LNHDA and CDR2 as SQIVND (reference sequence). CDR3: CASSIPSGADTQYF. The CDR3, as DNA: TGTGCCAGTAGTATACCCTCAGGGGCCGATACGCAGTATTTT.

This rearrangement joins TRBV27 to TRBJ2-7; 9 positions agree with TRBD1. The CDR3 has 12 amino acids. The trim removed 6 bases at V and 5 bases at J, leaving 2 bases unmatched. CDR1 and CDR2 (germline): MNHEY, SMNVEV (reference sequence). The CDR3 reads CASRDRGHEQYF. The CDR3 nucleotides read TGTGCCAGCAGGGACAGGGGCCACGAGCAGTACTTC.

J is TRBJ2-3 and V is TRBV5-4, with TRBD2 matching 8 bases. J was trimmed by 5 bases and V by 0 bases; bases with no gene match: 17. The CDR3 has 19 amino acids. CDR1 and CDR2 (germline): SGHNT, YYREEE (reference sequence). This CDR3 reads CASSLGGVVGGGREDTQYF. The CDR3, as DNA: TGTGCCAGCAGCTTGGGTGGTGTGGTCGGGGGGGGCAGGGAAGATACGCAGTATTTT.

This clone was found once. This chain links TRBV4-3 with TRBJ2-7; 9 nucleotides agree with TRBD2. Trimming at V came to 0 bases and at J to 3 bases, leaving 12 bases not matched to a gene. CDR3 length equals 18 residues. The germline V gene has CDR1 LGHNA and CDR2 YSLEER. As DNA, the CDR3 is TGCGCCAGCAGCCAAGAAGGAGGGTTCCTAGCGGGATTCTACGAGCAGTACTTC. Translated, it gives CASSQEGGFLAGFYEQYF.

This clone was found once. V gene TRBV4-1 combines with J gene TRBJ1-1, with unresolved D. The V gene's germline CDR1 is MGHRA and CDR2 YSYEKL. There are 15 residues in the CDR3. The V end lost 0 bases, the J end lost 3 bases, and 11 bases lay between the germline ends. CDR3 residues: CASSQEMVLYTEAFF. DNA for the CDR3: TGCGCCAGCAGCCAAGAGATGGTACTGTACACTGAAGCTTTCTTT.

The CDR3 loop reads CASSLTAGGPHEQYF. The CDR3 DNA reads TGCGCCAGCAGCTTGACGGCGGGAGGGCCCCACGAGCAGTACTTC. The chain joins TRBV5-1 to TRBJ2-7; 9 positions agree with TRBD2. Germline values: CDR1 SGHRS, CDR2 YFSETQ. The CDR3 has 15 amino acids. The V gene end was trimmed by 1 base and the J gene end by 5 bases; junction bases not matched to a gene: 7.

This clone was seen a handful of times. The chain links TRBV28 to TRBJ1-2, with a weak D call TRBD1 (5 bases). The CDR3 spans 11 residues. The ends were cut back, 10 bases at V and 3 bases at J, with 9 bases in the middle. Germline V gene sequence: CDR1 MDHEN, CDR2 SYDVKM. CDR3: CATGVDYGYTF. The CDR3 DNA reads TGTGCCACGGGGGTTGACTATGGCTACACCTTC.

In the case of this clone: The same CDR3 is also encoded by other DNA sequences in this sample. This chain joins TRBV7-9 and TRBJ2-3, with D hard to call. The CDR3 has 14 amino acids. Germline CDR1 reads SEHNR; CDR2 reads FQNEAQ (reference sequence). The germline V and J ends were trimmed by 1 base and 0 bases, with 5 bases remaining between them. CDR3 residues: CASSLGLSTDTQYF. The CDR3 coding sequence is TGTGCCAGCAGCTTAGGTCTCAGCACAGATACGCAGTATTTT.

This clone was counted between two and nine times. The chain has TRBV27 and TRBJ1-2; D uncertain. Trimming pared 2 bases from V and 2 bases from J, leaving 9 bases between. CDR3 length equals 14 residues. The germline CDR1 and CDR2 sequences are MNHEY and SMNVEV (reference sequence). CDR3 nucleotide sequence: TGTGCCAGCAGTTTAATGCGGGGAAACTATGGCTACACCTTC. Amino acids: CASSLMRGNYGYTF.

The chain links TRBV4-1 to TRBJ2-7; 14 nucleotides match TRBD2. The CDR3 sequence is 15 residues long. Germline V CDR1 and CDR2: MGHRA, YSYEKL. V trimming: 4 bases; J trimming: 6 bases; junction bases outside the gene matches: 5. The chain's CDR3 is CASSLGTSGGCEQYF. The CDR3, as DNA: TGCGCCAGCAGCCTTGGGACTAGCGGGGGTTGCGAGCAGTACTTC.

The rearrangement joins TRBV4-2 to TRBJ2-2; D is ambiguous. The CDR3 spans 12 residues. In germline, CDR1 is LGHNA, CDR2 YNFKEQ. The V gene lost 0 bases and the J gene lost 7 bases, with 3 bases spanning the gap. CDR3 sequence reads: CASSQDGGELFF. CDR3 DNA: TGTGCCAGCAGCCAAGACGGCGGGGAGCTGTTTTTT.

In this sample, this clone turned up once. The gene calls are TRBV29-1 and TRBJ1-1; D perhaps matches TRBD1 (6 bases). The CDR3 consists of 13 residues. Germline CDR1 reads SQVTM; CDR2 reads ANQGSEA. Trimming left V 8 bases short and J 1 base short, with 14 bases between. CDR3: CSTDTGPNTEAFF. As DNA, the CDR3 is TGCAGCACCGACACAGGGCCGAACACTGAAGCTTTCTTT.

The V and J genes are TRBV14 and TRBJ1-1; TRBD1 matches at 8 bases. The CDR3 consists of 15 residues. Germline V CDR1 and CDR2: SGHDN, FVKESK. V lost 1 base, J lost 11 bases, and 12 bases stayed unmatched. The CDR3 nucleotides read TGTGCCAGCAGCCAAGGACCGACAGGGGCCCGCCGGGCTTTCTTT. Translation: CASSQGPTGARRAFF.

V is TRBV7-2 and J is TRBJ2-7; TRBD2 might be the D (7 bases). The CDR3 consists of 14 residues. The V end was cut by 6 bases, the J end by 5 bases, with 17 bases between. Germline CDR1 is SGHTA and CDR2 is FQGNSA. CDR3 region: CASRERGDYNEQYF. DNA for the CDR3: TGTGCCAGCAGGGAAAGGGGGGACTACAACGAGCAGTACTTC.

The V gene is TRBV6-4, the J gene TRBJ2-7; the match to TRBD1 covers 10 bases. Losses at the gene ends were 6 bases for V and 11 bases for J; bases not matched to a gene: 10. The CDR3 extends over 13 amino acids. The germline V gene has CDR1 MRHNA and CDR2 SNTAGT. The CDR3 sequence: CASSLPGQGFEYF. The CDR3 DNA is TGTGCCAGCAGCCTACCGGGACAGGGGTTCGAGTACTTC.

This chain connects TRBV14 to TRBJ1-4; no reliable D call. The CDR3 length is 13 residues. Germline V lookup: CDR1 SGHDN, CDR2 FVKESK. The germline V and J ends were trimmed by 5 bases and 11 bases, with 15 bases remaining between them. The chain's CDR3 is CASSVTRGAKLFF. CDR3 in DNA: TGTGCCAGCAGCGTAACCCGGGGTGCCAAACTGTTTTTT.

This clone has more than one count but fewer than ten. The V call is TRBV5-6, the J call TRBJ2-7; unclear D gene. The CDR3 covers 14 residues. The V gene lost 6 bases and the J gene lost 1 base, with 14 bases spanning the gap. The germline V gene has CDR1 SGHDT and CDR2 YYEEEE. DNA for the CDR3: TGTGCCAGCACCCCAAAGCCCAATTCCTACGAGCAGTACTTC. This gives the protein CASTPKPNSYEQYF.

In its sample, this clone was seen a few times. The chain employs TRBV28 and TRBJ1-1, with D perhaps matching TRBD1 (6 bases). The CDR3 sequence is 15 residues long. Germline V gives CDR1 MDHEN, CDR2 SYDVKM. Trimming left V 6 bases short and J 0 bases short, with 14 bases between. CDR3 in amino acids: CASSPGVGMNTEAFF. The CDR3, as DNA: TGTGCCAGCAGCCCAGGGGTGGGGATGAACACTGAAGCTTTCTTT. Using reference TRBV28 and TRBJ1-1 for the parts outside the CDR3, the full variable domain is DVKVTQSSRYLVKRTGEKVFLECVQDMDHENMFWYRQDPGLGLRLIYFSYDVKMKEKGDIPEGYSVSREKKERFSLILESASTNQTSMYLCASSPGVGMNTEAFFGQGTRLTVV.

The chain couples TRBV18 to TRBJ1-4; tentatively, D is TRBD1 (5 bases). CDR1 and CDR2 from the germline V gene are KGHSH and LQKENI. The CDR3 totals 14 residues. Deletions cut 2 bases from V and 6 bases from J, with 10 bases between. This CDR3 reads CASSPGAADEKLFF. CDR3 DNA sequence: TGTGCCAGCTCACCAGGGGCCGCTGATGAAAAACTGTTTTTT.

The V call is TRBV27, the J call TRBJ1-5; TRBD1 aligns across 12 bases. Germline lookup yields CDR1 MNHEY and CDR2 SMNVEV (reference sequence). The V gene end was trimmed by 8 bases and the J gene end by 6 bases; junction bases not matched to a gene: 14. The CDR3 is 17 residues long. Here the CDR3 reads CASGAEKGTGGFQPQHF. The DNA of the CDR3 is TGTGCCAGCGGTGCAGAGAAAGGGACAGGGGGCTTTCAGCCCCAGCATTTT.

The chain employs TRBV9 and TRBJ2-3; 13 nucleotides align to TRBD2. The ends lost 4 bases at V and 5 bases at J; junction bases unmatched: 7. The germline CDR1 and CDR2 sequences are SGDLS and YYNGEE. This CDR3 has 16 residues. Here the CDR3 DNA reads TGTGCCAGCAGCCCCAGACTAGCGGGGGGTCAAGATACGCAGTATTTT. It yields the protein CASSPRLAGGQDTQYF. Looking up the rest from reference TRBV9 and TRBJ2-3 gives the full variable domain: DSGVTQTPKHLITATGQRVTLRCSPRSGDLSVYWYQQSLDQGLQFLIQYYNGEERAKGNILERFSAQQFPDLHSELNLSSLELGDSALYFCASSPRLAGGQDTQYFGPGTRLTVL.